This T cell receptor beta chain was recovered during a study of blood T cells in healthy people across ages. Study-wide results and limits: The CMV status of each donor remained undetermined, and this could have confounded shifts in expanded clonotypes. Compared with aged donors, long-lived donors showed fewer expanded clones, suggesting selection.

Germline trimming cut 2 bases from V and 4 bases from J; bases unmatched to any gene: 17. CDR3 length: 19 amino acids. The germline V gene has CDR1 MNHEY and CDR2 SVGEGT. Primed by a sample-barcoded 5' primer and a J-beta primer mix, a second PCR proceeded for about 6 to 11 cycles. TCRdb independently ran MiXCR on the 5' RACE reads; one entry per CDR3 protein. The table records over 1,500,000 distinct CDR3 sequences, roughly 50% of them present only once. Regarding this clonotype: The antigen is unknown.

This clonotype was obtained from a woman aged 40 to 55 in good health. The chain uses TRBV6-2 or TRBV6-3 and TRBJ2-7, with 10 bases that match TRBD2. Sequencing was performed on blood. The CDR3 reads CASSYHRVKRLAGAYEQYF. CDR3 DNA: TGTGCCAGCAGTTACCACCGGGTCAAGAGGCTAGCGGGGGCTTACGAGCAGTACTTC.